The present T cell receptor beta chain was sequenced within a study of metastatic and nonmetastatic thyroid tumors. There were no patients who had received any treatment before thyroid surgery. Germline values: CDR1 LNHDA, CDR2 SQIVND (reference sequence). Trimming cost V 4 bases and J 6 bases; bases outside gene matches: 7. CDR3 size: 17 residues. In its sample, this clone was seen once. TCRdb ran MiXCR on the PCR reads. The profile shows around 22,000 clones, roughly a fifth of them singletons. This TCR was recovered from a female donor with papillary thyroid cancer or a benign thyroid nodule (not recorded which). Some clones in this sample may be carry-over from other donors' samples. The sample consisted of blood. The V gene is TRBV19, the J gene TRBJ2-2; TRBD2 matches 14 bases. The CDR3 DNA reads as TGTGCCAGTAGTAGGACTAGCGGGAGGCGGACGGCCGGGGAGCTGTTTTTT. Residues: CASSRTSGRRTAGELFF.